This T cell receptor beta chain was documented in a study of T-cell reconstitution after alpha-beta-depleted transplantation in children. This sample's TCRbeta library carried unique molecular identifier barcodes. TCRdb re-called the PCR reads through MiXCR, storing one row per CDR3 protein. The repertoire holds about 580,000 distinct CDR3 sequences, with 27% as singletons. This CDR3 is 14 amino acids long. CDR1 and CDR2 from the germline V gene are SGHRS and YFSETQ. V was cut by 0 bases and J by 0 bases, with 3 bases left in between. Study-wide results and caveats: The study reportedly traced alpha-beta T cells about two months after transplant to several hundred expanded graft clones. In some patients, recipient T cells and intrathymic progenitors surviving conditioning explained high day-60 diversity. T-cell numbers and diversity, one year after transplant, stemmed largely from T cells that were newly produced.

This clonotype was counted between two and nine times. Its antigen remains unknown. Source: PBMCs, taken before TCRalphabeta/CD19-depleted stem cell transplant. This chain connects TRBV5-1 to TRBJ1-4; D is undetermined. This clonotype was obtained from a boy younger than two with Wiskott-Aldrich syndrome, due to receive a stem cell transplant. The CDR3 coding sequence is TGCGCCAGCAGCTTGGACACAACTAATGAAAAACTGTTTTTT. It encodes CASSLDTTNEKLFF.